This TCR beta chain was retrieved from a study of response to subunit inactivated influenza vaccine. The study's findings and limits: The authors proposed limited new T cell recruitment per seasonal influenza vaccination.

This clonotype showed up just a few times. Its antigen is not known. CDR1 and CDR2 from the germline V gene are SQVTM and ANQGSEA. Trimming at V came to 4 bases and at J to 3 bases, leaving 10 bases not matched to a gene. The CDR3 is 15 amino acids. TCRdb recomputed calls from the RT-PCR reads with MiXCR, one row per CDR3 protein. The sample lists some 500,000 distinct CDR3 sequences, around 25% occurring once. The rearrangement joins TRBV29-1 to TRBJ1-2; 8 bases agree with TRBD1. The sample in question was CD4+ T cells sorted from PBMCs, obtained roughly 5 days after vaccination. This TCR came from a man over 45 who received an inactivated influenza vaccine. The CDR3 region is CSVGQGQGTDYGYTF. CDR3 in DNA: TGCAGCGTTGGGCAAGGACAGGGAACTGACTATGGCTACACCTTC.